A selection of T cell receptor beta chains follows, all from one sample in a study of radiation and T cells in renal cell carcinoma. Clones were sequenced by immunoSEQ multiplex PCR, and TCRdb holds only the in-frame ones, with some missing. This table holds about 130,000 clones, roughly 80% found once. The sequenced sample was blood, obtained from a patient whose treatment included radiotherapy and nephrectomy. These receptors were obtained from a woman aged 60-75 years with renal cell carcinoma. CDR3s include the opening cysteine and the closing phenylalanine or tryptophan. D genes are given only for firm matches. Not all rows give a size; the values are once, few, many and, for expanded clones, a class.

cdr3_aa,cdr3_nt,clone_size,d_call,j_call,v_call
CASTSGGTWNEQFF,TGTGCCAGCACCTCGGGGGGGACGTGGAATGAGCAGTTCTTC,.,TRBD2,TRBJ2-1,TRBV7-9
CASSLAGTGGVSTDTQYF,TGTGCCAGCAGCTTAGCGGGCACAGGGGGGGTCAGCACAGATACGCAGTATTTT,.,.,TRBJ2-3,TRBV7-2
CASSAESSYNSPLHF,TGCGCCAGCAGCGCAGAAAGCTCCTATAATTCACCCCTCCACTTT,.,.,TRBJ1-6,TRBV5-1
CASSASNNEKLFF,TGTGCCAGCAGCGCCTCAAATAATGAAAAACTGTTTTTT,.,.,TRBJ1-4,TRBV9
CASSLTRAGRNTEAFF,TGTGCCAGCAGCTTAACCCGGGCGGGGCGGAACACTGAAGCTTTCTTT,.,.,TRBJ1-1,TRBV7-3
CASRRSFDQPQHF,TGTGCCAGCCGCCGCTCTTTCGATCAGCCCCAGCATTTT,.,.,TRBJ1-5,TRBV16
CAIRETSGGGRDTQYF,TGTGCCATCAGAGAGACTAGCGGGGGGGGTAGAGATACGCAGTATTTT,.,TRBD2,TRBJ2-3,TRBV10-3
CASSLLQNTEAFF,TGTGCCAGCAGTCTACTACAGAACACTGAAGCTTTCTTT,.,.,TRBJ1-1,TRBV28
CASSQGQEHYEQYF,TGCGCCAGCAGCCAGGGACAGGAGCACTACGAGCAGTACTTC,.,TRBD1,TRBJ2-7,TRBV4-1
CANRQGRNNEQFF,TGTGCCAACAGACAGGGGAGGAACAATGAGCAGTTCTTC,.,TRBD1,TRBJ2-1,TRBV6-1
CASSSGGWTGFEKLFF,TGCGCCAGCAGCTCGGGGGGCTGGACAGGGTTTGAAAAACTGTTTTTT,.,TRBD1,TRBJ1-4,TRBV5-1
CASSIRQGARSQPQHF,TGTGCCAGTAGTATCCGACAGGGGGCGCGTAGTCAGCCCCAGCATTTT,.,TRBD1,TRBJ1-5,TRBV19
CASSLDNTGELFF,TGTGCCAGCAGCTTAGACAACACCGGGGAGCTGTTTTTT,.,.,TRBJ2-2,TRBV5-6
CASSEAGKRGEQFF,TGTGCCAGCAGTGAAGCGGGGAAGCGGGGGGAGCAGTTCTTC,.,TRBD2,TRBJ2-1,TRBV6-1
CASSPDQGTEQFF,TGTGCCAGCAGTCCCGATCAGGGGACAGAGCAGTTCTTC,.,.,TRBJ2-1,TRBV27
CASSLSGGGSSYNEQFF,TGTGCCAGCAGTTTATCGGGCGGGGGGAGCTCCTACAATGAGCAGTTCTTC,.,TRBD2,TRBJ2-1,TRBV27
CASAQDGSNTGELFF,TGTGCCAGTGCTCAGGACGGATCGAACACCGGGGAGCTGTTTTTT,.,.,TRBJ2-2,TRBV2
CASNSGGSDTQYF,TGTGCCAGTAATTCTGGAGGGTCAGATACGCAGTATTTT,.,.,TRBJ2-3,TRBV19
CASSEAGGRGEKLFF,TGTGCCAGCAGTGAAGCAGGAGGCAGGGGTGAAAAACTGTTTTTT,.,.,TRBJ1-4,TRBV6-1
CASSLTRLGEQYF,TGCGCCAGCAGCCTTACTCGCTTGGGCGAGCAGTACTTC,.,.,TRBJ2-7,TRBV4-3
CASSPDREETQYF,TGTGCCAGTAGCCCGGACAGGGAAGAGACCCAGTACTTC,.,TRBD1,TRBJ2-5,TRBV19
CASSFLAGGETQYF,TGTGCCAGCAGCTTTCTAGCGGGAGGAGAGACCCAGTACTTC,once,TRBD2,TRBJ2-5,TRBV5-6
CASSTHSGRCYEQYF,TGTGCCAGCAGCACCCATAGCGGGAGGTGCTACGAGCAGTACTTC,.,.,TRBJ2-7,TRBV21-1
CASSPADLYEQYF,TGTGCCAGCAGCCCAGCGGACCTCTACGAGCAGTACTTC,few,.,TRBJ2-7,TRBV7-9
CASSHGRGTAFTGELFF,TGCGCCAGCAGCCACGGGAGGGGGACAGCATTCACCGGGGAGCTGTTTTTT,.,.,TRBJ2-2,TRBV4-1
CASSEDDYFVRSNQPQHF,TGTGCCAGCAGTGAAGACGACTACTTTGTTCGTAGCAATCAGCCCCAGCATTTT,once,.,TRBJ1-5,TRBV2
CATKDYSGANVLTF,TGTGCCACCAAGGACTACTCTGGGGCCAACGTCCTGACTTTC,.,.,TRBJ2-6,TRBV27
CASSARTGDGYTF,TGTGCCAGCAGCGCACGGACGGGGGATGGCTACACCTTC,.,.,TRBJ1-2,TRBV9
CASSPGQANYGYTF,TGTGCCAGCAGCCCGGGACAGGCTAACTATGGCTACACCTTC,.,TRBD1,TRBJ1-2,TRBV5-6
CASTSPRTQNTEAFF,TGTGCCAGCACTTCCCCCCGGACGCAGAACACTGAAGCTTTCTTT,.,.,TRBJ1-1,TRBV6-6
CASSFKSTDTQYF,TGTGCCAGCAGCTTTAAGAGCACAGATACGCAGTATTTT,once,.,TRBJ2-3,TRBV7-2
CASSNSGTGWWETQYF,TGTGCCAGCAGCAACTCCGGGACAGGGTGGTGGGAGACCCAGTACTTC,.,TRBD1,TRBJ2-5,TRBV9
CASSTGQGSTEAFF,TGCGCCAGCAGCACAGGACAGGGGAGCACTGAAGCTTTCTTT,once,TRBD1,TRBJ1-1,TRBV5-1
CASSRVADTQYF,TGCGCCAGCAGTCGGGTGGCAGATACGCAGTATTTT,.,.,TRBJ2-3,TRBV10-2
CASSLSGETEAFF,TGTGCCAGCAGCTTGTCAGGGGAAACTGAAGCTTTCTTT,few,.,TRBJ1-1,TRBV5-5
CASSLSIGGGVGKPQHF,TGTGCCAGCAGTTTATCGATAGGAGGGGGCGTAGGAAAGCCCCAGCATTTT,.,TRBD1,TRBJ1-5,TRBV27
CASSLPLASANEQFF,TGTGCCAGCAGTCTCCCCCTCGCGTCGGCCAATGAGCAGTTCTTC,.,.,TRBJ2-1,TRBV27
CASRVGGSPDYEQYF,TGCGCCAGCAGAGTGGGGGGCAGCCCTGACTACGAGCAGTACTTC,once,.,TRBJ2-7,TRBV5-1
CASSPTVDTEAFF,TGTGCCAGCTCACCAACGGTAGACACTGAAGCTTTCTTT,.,.,TRBJ1-1,TRBV18
CASCKGAGQPQHF,TGTGCCAGCTGTAAGGGGGCAGGACAGCCCCAGCATTTT,once,TRBD1,TRBJ1-5,TRBV6-5
CASSESVKSNYGYTF,TGTGCCAGCAGTGAATCTGTAAAGAGTAACTATGGCTACACCTTC,.,.,TRBJ1-2,TRBV25-1
CASRDREETQYF,TGTGCCAGCAGGGACAGGGAGGAGACCCAGTACTTC,.,TRBD1,TRBJ2-5,TRBV2
CAISDGGSGYEQYF,TGTGCCATCAGTGATGGGGGGTCGGGCTACGAGCAGTACTTC,once,.,TRBJ2-7,TRBV10-3
CASSPQGEKLFF,TGTGCCAGCAGCCCCCAGGGTGAAAAACTGTTTTTT,.,.,TRBJ1-4,TRBV7-9
CAWRLAGGPGETQYF,TGTGCCTGGAGGCTAGCGGGAGGGCCTGGTGAGACCCAGTACTTC,.,TRBD2,TRBJ2-5,TRBV30